This TCR beta chain was sequenced for a study of T cell changes during pregnancy in multiple sclerosis. Only in-frame clones appear in the TCRdb table, and some are missing; sequencing was by immunoSEQ multiplex PCR. The data contain about 26,000 clones, roughly 89% of them seen just once; the ten biggest clones take up 16%. This CDR3 region has 16 residues. Germline values: CDR1 SGHTA, CDR2 FQGTGA. Trimming took 5 bases from V and 2 from J; bases not matched to a gene: 5. The specimen was CD8+ T cells from peripheral blood mononuclear cells, collected in the second trimester of pregnancy. V is TRBV7-3 and J is TRBJ2-3; the match to TRBD2 covers 12 bases. The sequence derives from a female donor with multiple sclerosis, enrolled in a pregnancy study. The CDR3 loop reads CASSPLAGGITDTQYF. The CDR3 bases are TGTGCCAGCAGCCCCCTAGCGGGAGGGATCACAGATACGCAGTATTTT.